This is a list of T cell receptor beta chains from one sample in a study of blood T cells in healthy people across ages. MiXCR, run by TCRdb on the 5' RACE reads, gives a single entry per CDR3 protein. This table holds approximately 1,700,000 distinct CDR3 sequences, 39% found once. The material sequenced was blood. The receptors derive from a human donor in good health. CDR3s include the opening cysteine and the closing phenylalanine or tryptophan. Not all rows give a size; the values are once, few, many and, for expanded clones, a class.

v_gene	abundance	CDR3aa
TRBV6-1	.	CASSVPGLAYNEQFF
TRBV28	few	CASSYTGGQQYF
TRBV7-2	many	CASSLGLSDTQYF
TRBV5-1	.	CASSLGPGQGVYEQDF
TRBV10-3	few	CAISVPDGYTF
TRBV10-2	.	CASSEWWDRVIHEQFF
TRBV4-1	few	CASTPGQGSGNYGYTF
TRBV20-1	many	CSAQMTVAETQYF
TRBV7-2	few	CASSLGVRHNEQFF
TRBV28	once	CASSFWQVSYEQYF
TRBV7-9	.	CASGTGGWDQPQHF
TRBV7-9	.	CASSRSTGDSPLHF
TRBV18	.	CASSPATGRTEAFF
TRBV7-9	.	CASSRQGWSVDTQYF
TRBV4-3	few	CASSQDRGSGPLHF
TRBV11-2	few	CASSLLRGGFEQFF
TRBV7-2	many	CASTTVGTGGNYGYTF
TRBV14	.	CASSQDGAAPPAGANVLTF
TRBV29-1	once	CSVAGTELNTEAFF
TRBV5-1	.	CASSLDVVNTGELFF